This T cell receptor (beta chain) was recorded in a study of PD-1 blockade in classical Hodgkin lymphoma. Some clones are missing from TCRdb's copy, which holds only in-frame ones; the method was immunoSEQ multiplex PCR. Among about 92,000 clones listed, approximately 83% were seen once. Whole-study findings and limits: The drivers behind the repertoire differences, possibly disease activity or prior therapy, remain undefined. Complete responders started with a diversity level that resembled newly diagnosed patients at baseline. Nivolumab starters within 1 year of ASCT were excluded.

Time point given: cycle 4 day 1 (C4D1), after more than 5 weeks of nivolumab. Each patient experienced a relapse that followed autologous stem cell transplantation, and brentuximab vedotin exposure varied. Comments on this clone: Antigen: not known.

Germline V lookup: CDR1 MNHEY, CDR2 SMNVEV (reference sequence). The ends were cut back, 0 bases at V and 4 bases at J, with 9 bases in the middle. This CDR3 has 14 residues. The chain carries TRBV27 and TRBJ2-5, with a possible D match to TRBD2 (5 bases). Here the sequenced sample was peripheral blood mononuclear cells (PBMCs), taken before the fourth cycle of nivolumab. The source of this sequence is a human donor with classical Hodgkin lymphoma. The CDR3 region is CASSLSFGGETQYF. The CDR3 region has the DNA TGTGCCAGCAGTTTATCGTTCGGAGGAGAGACCCAGTACTTC.